This TCR beta chain was identified in a study of cytomegalovirus exposure and HLA in healthy donors. Study outcomes and limitations: It was 150 to 200 TCR beta chains that were listed as cytomegalovirus-associated. A later analysis showed HLA-associated TCR beta chains outstripping equally common others in clonal expansion.

The germline gives CDR1 SGHNT, CDR2 YYREEE (reference sequence). The J segment lost 6 bases and the V segment lost 0 bases, leaving 9 bases of the junction unmatched. The CDR3 totals 16 residues. Notes on this clone: Its target is unknown.

PCR employed 60 Vbeta and 13 Jbeta primers. Using immunoSEQ multiplex PCR, the repertoire was profiled, and TCRdb retains in-frame clones only, with some absent. The sample has about 160,000 clones, roughly 77% seen once. The genes are TRBV5-4 and TRBJ2-1; 7 bases are shared with TRBD1. Sequenced: PBMCs. The receptor was derived from a woman younger than 30 in good health and CMV-seronegative. The CDR3 DNA reads as TGTGCCAGCAGCTTGGACCCCTCGGGACAGTCCAATGAGCAGTTCTTC. This sequence encodes CASSLDPSGQSNEQFF.